This entry lists 18 T cell receptor beta chains sequenced from one sample in a study of T cells in narcolepsy. TCRdb's copy holds only in-frame clones and misses some; the assay was immunoSEQ multiplex PCR. The data show tens of thousands of clones, about four fifths seen once. What was sequenced was memory (CD45RA-) CD4+ T cells from blood. These TCRs come from a human donor in good health.

The chain has TRBV4-1 and TRBJ2-7; D is unclear. V was clipped by 0 bases and J by 6 bases, with 15 bases between them. Germline CDR1 reads MGHRA; CDR2 reads YSYEKL. The CDR3 is 15 residues long. The CDR3 is CASSQDSERRSEQYF. CDR3 nucleotides: TGCGCCAGCAGCCAAGATAGTGAGAGAAGGAGCGAGCAGTACTTC.

This chain joins TRBV15 and TRBJ1-6, with D tentatively TRBD1 (6 bases). V was clipped by 0 bases and J by 5 bases, with 14 bases between them. The CDR3 spans 17 residues. Germline V CDR1 and CDR2: LNHNV, YYDKDF (reference sequence). This CDR3 reads CATSRDFGGANNSPLHF. The CDR3 DNA reads as TGTGCCACCAGCAGAGATTTTGGGGGCGCTAATAATTCACCCCTCCACTTT.

V is TRBV5-1 and J is TRBJ1-2; TRBD1 aligns across 9 bases. Trimming at V came to 6 bases and at J to 0 bases, leaving 6 bases not matched to a gene. Germline V CDR1 and CDR2: SGHRS, YFSETQ. The CDR3 runs to 15 residues. CDR3 nucleotide sequence: TGCGCCAGCAAGGACAGGGGAGGGTCTAACTATGGCTACACCTTC. This gives the protein CASKDRGGSNYGYTF.

CDR3 region: CASSLGLTGPNQPQHF. In nucleotides, the CDR3 is TGTGCCAGCAGCCTCGGCCTCACGGGACCCAATCAGCCCCAGCATTTT. This chain connects TRBV9 to TRBJ1-5, with D possibly being TRBD1 (5 bases). The CDR3 consists of 16 residues. V lost 4 bases and J 3 bases, leaving 17 bases between the germline ends. Germline CDR1 SGDLS, CDR2 YYNGEE.

The chain uses TRBV11-2 and TRBJ2-2; D remains ambiguous. V was trimmed by 3 bases and J by 4 bases, leaving 9 bases between them. This CDR3 has 14 residues. Germline assignment: CDR1 SGHAT and CDR2 FQNNGV. Here the CDR3 reads CASSLKWGTGELFF. The CDR3 DNA reads TGTGCCAGCAGCTTGAAATGGGGCACCGGGGAGCTGTTTTTT.

A note on this clone: The sample carries other DNA sequences with the same CDR3. The rearrangement joins TRBV7-6 to TRBJ1-1; D may be TRBD1 (5 bases). Trimming stripped 1 base from V and 1 base from J, with 10 bases between. The CDR3 has 15 amino acids. Germline CDR1 is SGHVS and CDR2 is FNYEAQ. In DNA form, the CDR3 reads TGTGCCAGCAGCTTAGTGGGGGGACCGAACACTGAAGCTTTCTTT. Amino acid sequence: CASSLVGGPNTEAFF. The entire variable domain, with the rest obtained from reference TRBV7-6 and TRBJ1-1, is as follows: GAGVSQSPRYKVTKRGQDVALRCDPISGHVSLYWYRQALGQGPEFLTYFNYEAQQDKSGLPNDRFSAERPEGSISTLTIQRTEQRDSAMYRCASSLVGGPNTEAFFGQGTRLTVV.

The gene calls are TRBV5-6 and TRBJ2-3; 8 bases fit TRBD2. The CDR3 runs 17 residues. Germline values: CDR1 SGHDT, CDR2 YYEEEE. V lost 5 bases, J lost 2 bases, and 13 bases stayed unmatched. CDR3 loop: CASRRLTSGILTDTQYF. The CDR3 region has the DNA TGTGCCAGCAGGCGCCTTACTAGCGGAATTCTCACAGATACGCAGTATTTT.

The chain joins TRBV10-3 to TRBJ1-1; 8 bases match TRBD1. Unmatched junction bases numbered 7, after V lost 2 bases and J lost 5 bases. CDR1 ENHRY and CDR2 SYGVKD come from the germline V gene. CDR3 size: 15 residues. CDR3 residues: CAISEDRGGGTEAFF. The CDR3, as DNA: TGTGCCATCAGTGAGGACAGGGGAGGAGGGACTGAAGCTTTCTTT.

Here the CDR3 reads CASRDRDRSLYGYTF. CDR3 DNA: TGTGCCAGTAGGGACCGGGACAGATCTTTGTATGGCTACACCTTC. V and J are TRBV19 and TRBJ1-2; 7 bases fit TRBD1. CDR3 length: 15 residues. The germline V gene encodes CDR1 LNHDA and CDR2 SQIVND (reference sequence). After removal of 6 bases from V and 5 bases from J, the junction contained 12 bases not matched to a gene.

The rearrangement joins TRBV2 to TRBJ1-2, with 11 bases fitting TRBD1. J was trimmed by 8 bases and V by 11 bases; bases with no gene match: 10. The germline V gene encodes CDR1 SNHLY and CDR2 FYNNEI. CDR3 length: 13 amino acids. DNA for the CDR3: TGTGCCTCCGAGGGACAGGGGGTAGGAGGCTACACCTTC. It yields the protein CASEGQGVGGYTF. Together with reference TRBV2 and TRBJ1-2, the CDR3 gives the full variable domain: EPEVTQTPSHQVTQMGQEVILRCVPISNHLYFYWYRQILGQKVEFLVSFYNNEISEKSEIFDDQFSVERPDGSNFTLKIRSTKLEDSAMYFCASEGQGVGGYTFGSGTRLTVV.

V and J are TRBV7-2 and TRBJ2-2; the D gene is possibly TRBD1 (6 bases). Germline CDR1 is SGHTA and CDR2 is FQGNSA. The CDR3 covers 15 residues. V gave up 5 bases and J gave up 1 base, with 11 bases separating them. The CDR3 DNA is TGTGCCAGCAGCGACCGGACAGAGAACACCGGGGAGCTGTTTTTT. It encodes CASSDRTENTGELFF. The full variable domain, in which reference TRBV7-2 and TRBJ2-2 provide the parts outside the CDR3, is GAGVSQSPSNKVTEKGKDVELRCDPISGHTALYWYRQSLGQGLEFLIYFQGNSAPDKSGLPSDRFSAERTGGSVSTLTIQRTQQEDSAVYLCASSDRTENTGELFFGEGSRLTVL.

V and J are TRBV19 and TRBJ2-7; tentatively, D is TRBD1 (6 bases). Trimming pared 5 bases from V and 6 bases from J, leaving 26 bases between. The CDR3 contains 17 residues. Looked up from germline, CDR1 is LNHDA and CDR2 is SQIVND (reference sequence). The CDR3 reads CASSVIDPGHLPVEQYF. The CDR3 DNA follows: TGTGCCAGTAGTGTGATTGACCCGGGACATCTCCCGGTCGAGCAGTACTTC.

The CDR3 DNA reads as TGTGCCACCAGCAGAGAGGGTTATGGCTACACCTTC. Translation: CATSREGYGYTF. The chain employs TRBV15 and TRBJ1-2; D uncertain. This CDR3 contains 12 residues. Germline V lookup: CDR1 LNHNV, CDR2 YYDKDF (reference sequence). V lost 0 bases and J lost 5, with 4 bases in between.

V is TRBV7-2 and J is TRBJ2-1; 11 nucleotides align to TRBD2. The germline CDR1 and CDR2 sequences are SGHTA and FQGNSA. V gave up 4 bases and J gave up 4 bases; unmatched junction bases: 6. The CDR3 covers 16 residues. CDR3 sequence: CASSYKTSGGYNEQFF. In nucleotides, the CDR3 is TGTGCCAGCAGCTATAAAACTAGCGGGGGTTACAATGAGCAGTTCTTC.

V is TRBV7-2 and J is TRBJ2-7, with D unresolved. The CDR3 covers 13 residues. Trimming left V 2 bases short and J 1 base short, with 6 bases between. Germline V gene sequence: CDR1 SGHTA, CDR2 FQGNSA. CDR3 sequence: CASSLWGSYEQYF. In nucleotides, the CDR3 is TGTGCCAGCAGCTTATGGGGTTCCTACGAGCAGTACTTC.

The chain joins TRBV27 to TRBJ1-1, with a weak D call TRBD1 (6 bases). The CDR3 has 14 amino acids. The germline CDR1 and CDR2 sequences are MNHEY and SMNVEV (reference sequence). Trimming removed 2 bases at V and 2 bases at J, with 9 bases between. CDR3 amino acids: CASSLMGANTEAFF. The CDR3 DNA follows: TGTGCCAGCAGTTTAATGGGGGCCAACACTGAAGCTTTCTTT.

The chain links TRBV28 to TRBJ2-3; D possibly corresponds to TRBD1 (5 bases). This CDR3 is built from 15 residues. From germline, CDR1 is MDHEN and CDR2 SYDVKM. V was cut by 4 bases and J by 4 bases, with 15 bases left in between. The CDR3 DNA is TGTGCCAGCAGTTCCCTGACAGTTGCCCCAGATACGCAGTATTTT. Encoded protein: CASSSLTVAPDTQYF.

The chain recombines TRBV7-3 with TRBJ1-1, with a possible D match to TRBD1 (6 bases). The V end lost 5 bases, the J end lost 6 bases, and 16 bases lay between the germline ends. This CDR3 is 14 amino acids long. Germline assignment: CDR1 SGHTA and CDR2 FQGTGA. CDR3 loop: CASSPPGAGAEAFF. CDR3 in DNA: TGTGCCAGCAGCCCCCCAGGGGCGGGCGCTGAAGCTTTCTTT.